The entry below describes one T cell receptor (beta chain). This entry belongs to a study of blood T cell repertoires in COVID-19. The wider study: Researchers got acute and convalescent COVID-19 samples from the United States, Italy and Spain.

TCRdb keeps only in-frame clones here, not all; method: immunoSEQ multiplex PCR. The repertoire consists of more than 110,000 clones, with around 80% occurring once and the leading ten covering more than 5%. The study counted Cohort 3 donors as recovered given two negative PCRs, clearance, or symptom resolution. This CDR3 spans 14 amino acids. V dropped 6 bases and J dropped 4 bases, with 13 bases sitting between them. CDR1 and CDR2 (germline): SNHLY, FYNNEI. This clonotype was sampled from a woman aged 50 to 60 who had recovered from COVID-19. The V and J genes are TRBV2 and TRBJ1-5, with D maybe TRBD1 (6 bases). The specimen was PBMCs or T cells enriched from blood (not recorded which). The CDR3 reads CASSSYRANQPQHF. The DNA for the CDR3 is TGTGCCAGCAGCTCCTACAGGGCTAATCAGCCCCAGCATTTT.